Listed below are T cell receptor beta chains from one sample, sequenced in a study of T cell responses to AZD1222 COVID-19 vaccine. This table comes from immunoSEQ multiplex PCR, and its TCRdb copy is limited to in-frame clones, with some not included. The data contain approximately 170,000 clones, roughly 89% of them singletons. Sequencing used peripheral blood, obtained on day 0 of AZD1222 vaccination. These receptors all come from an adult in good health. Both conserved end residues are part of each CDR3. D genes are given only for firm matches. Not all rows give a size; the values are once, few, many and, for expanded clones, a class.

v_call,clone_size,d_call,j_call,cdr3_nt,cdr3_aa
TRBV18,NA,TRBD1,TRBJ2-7,TGTGCCAGCTCACCTGGGACAGTCGGAGAGCAGTACTTC,CASSPGTVGEQYF
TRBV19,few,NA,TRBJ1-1,TGTGCCAGTAGTATCCCAGGAACAAACACTGAAGCTTTCTTT,CASSIPGTNTEAFF
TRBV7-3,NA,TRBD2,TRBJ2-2,TGTGCCAGCAGGCTAGCGGGAGGCACCGGGGAGCTGTTTTTT,CASRLAGGTGELFF
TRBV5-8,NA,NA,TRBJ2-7,TGTGCCAGCAGCTCGGTGCCGAGGCTAGGGACCTACGAGCAGTACTTC,CASSSVPRLGTYEQYF
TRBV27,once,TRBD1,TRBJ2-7,TGTGCCAGCAGTTATCGTAAGGGGGCAGGCTACGAGCAGTACTTC,CASSYRKGAGYEQYF
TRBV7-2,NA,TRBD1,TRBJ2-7,TGTGCCAGCAGCTTAAAGGGACAGGGGACCCCCTACGAGCAGTACTTC,CASSLKGQGTPYEQYF
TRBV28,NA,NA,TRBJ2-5,TGTGCCAGCAGTGACGAGAATGGCTCCCAAGAGACCCAGTACTTC,CASSDENGSQETQYF
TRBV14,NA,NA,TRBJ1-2,TGTGCCAGCAGCCAAGATCCGGGGTATTCCGGCTACACCTTC,CASSQDPGYSGYTF
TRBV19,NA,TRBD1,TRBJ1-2,TGTGCCAGTAGTATAGTACAGGGGGCTTCTACCTTC,CASSIVQGASTF
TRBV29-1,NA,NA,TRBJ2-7,TGCAGCGTTGGGATCCCCGGGGAGTACGAGCAGTACTTC,CSVGIPGEYEQYF
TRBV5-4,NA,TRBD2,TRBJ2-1,TGTGCCAGCAGCTTTCCGGGAGGGCCCGGGCAGTTCTTC,CASSFPGGPGQFF
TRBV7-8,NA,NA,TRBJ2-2,TGTGCCAGCAGCCCGCGGACGGGGGACACCGGGGAGCTGTTTTTT,CASSPRTGDTGELFF
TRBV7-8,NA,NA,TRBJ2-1,TGTGCCAGCAGCCTCATGGGGTACAATGAGCAGTTCTTC,CASSLMGYNEQFF
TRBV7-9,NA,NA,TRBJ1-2,TGTGCCAGCAGCCGGGATGCTAACTATGGCTACACCTTC,CASSRDANYGYTF
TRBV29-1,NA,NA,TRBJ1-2,TGCAGCGTTGAAGATCGGAACTCTGCCAACTATGGCTACACCTTC,CSVEDRNSANYGYTF
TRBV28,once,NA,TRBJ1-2,TGTGCCAGCAGTTATGGACTGCGGAGCTATGGCTACACCTTC,CASSYGLRSYGYTF
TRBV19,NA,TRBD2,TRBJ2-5,TGTGCCAGTAGTCGGGCGGGGGGACAAGAGACCCAGTACTTC,CASSRAGGQETQYF
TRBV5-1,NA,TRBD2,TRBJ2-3,TGCGCCAGCAGCCCCGGGGCGGGAGGCCTTAGCACAGATACGCAGTATTTT,CASSPGAGGLSTDTQYF
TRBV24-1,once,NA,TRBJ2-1,TGTGCCACCAGTGATTTTCGTGGGGGCTCCTACAATGAGCAGTTCTTC,CATSDFRGGSYNEQFF
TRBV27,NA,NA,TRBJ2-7,TGTGCCAGCAGTTTGAACCGGGACATCTACGAGCAGTACTTC,CASSLNRDIYEQYF
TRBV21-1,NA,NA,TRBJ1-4,TGTGCCAGCAGGGACAGGGGGCAGGTTTGTGAAAAACTGTTTTTT,CASRDRGQVCEKLFF
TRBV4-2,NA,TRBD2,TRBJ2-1,TGTGCCAGCAGCCGAGTCGGGAGGGGCGGGGTCAGCTCCTACAATGAGCAGTTCTTC,CASSRVGRGGVSSYNEQFF
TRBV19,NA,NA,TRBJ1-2,TGTGCCAGTAGTACCGACCAGGGGTTCGTTATTGGCTACACCTTC,CASSTDQGFVIGYTF
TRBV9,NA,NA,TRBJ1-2,TGTGCCAGCAGCGCGGCAAGGGGTTTGGACGGCTACACCTTC,CASSAARGLDGYTF
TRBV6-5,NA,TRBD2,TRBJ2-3,TGTGCCAGCAAATCCAGCGGGAGGGTTGGTACGCAGTATTTT,CASKSSGRVGTQYF
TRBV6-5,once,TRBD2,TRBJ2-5,TGTGCCAGCAGAGCACTAGCGGGAGTCCAAGAGACCCAGTACTTC,CASRALAGVQETQYF
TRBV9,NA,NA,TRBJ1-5,TGTGCCAGCAGCCCATCAGGGCTGGGCAATCAGCCCCAGCATTTT,CASSPSGLGNQPQHF
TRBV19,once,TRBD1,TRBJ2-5,TGTGCCAGTAGCCCAATCGGGACAGGTCAAGAGACCCAGTACTTC,CASSPIGTGQETQYF
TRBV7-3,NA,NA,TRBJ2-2,TGTGCCAGCAGCTTACGTAACACCGGGGAGCTGTTTTTT,CASSLRNTGELFF
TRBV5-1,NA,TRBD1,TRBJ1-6,TGCGCCAGCAGCATGGAGGGACAGGGGTCCTATAATTCACCCCTCCACTTT,CASSMEGQGSYNSPLHF
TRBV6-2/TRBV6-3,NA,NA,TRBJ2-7,TGTGCCAGCAGTCCGGAGTTCGGCGGCGAGCAGTACTTC,CASSPEFGGEQYF
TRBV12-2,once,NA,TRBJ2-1,TGTGCAAGTCGGTACGGGACTAGCGGGAGGGACAACTCCTACAATGAGCAGTTCTTC,CASRYGTSGRDNSYNEQFF
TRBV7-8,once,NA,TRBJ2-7,TGTGCCAGCAGCTTAGAAGTTGGCGGCTCCTACGAGCAGTACTTC,CASSLEVGGSYEQYF
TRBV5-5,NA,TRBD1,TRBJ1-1,TGTGCCAGCAGCTTGAGGGGGCAGGGGGCAAGGACTGAAGCTTTCTTT,CASSLRGQGARTEAFF
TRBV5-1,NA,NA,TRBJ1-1,TGCGCCAGCAGCTTGGGGGGCAGCAAGATGAACACTGAAGCTTTCTTT,CASSLGGSKMNTEAFF
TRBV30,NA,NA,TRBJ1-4,TGTGCCTGCCGACAGTTGTCTAATGAAAAACTGTTTTTT,CACRQLSNEKLFF
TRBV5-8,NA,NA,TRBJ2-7,TGTGCCAGCAGCCGCTGGGCCCTGAAAGAGCAGTACTTC,CASSRWALKEQYF
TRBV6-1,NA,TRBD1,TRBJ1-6,TGTGCCAGCAGTGAAACCAGGGGGAGTAATTCACCCCTCCACTTT,CASSETRGSNSPLHF
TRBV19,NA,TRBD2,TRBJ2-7,TGTGCCAGTAGTATGGTGGCGGGAGCGATCTACGAGCAGTACTTC,CASSMVAGAIYEQYF
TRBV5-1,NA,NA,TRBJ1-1,TGCGCCAGCAGCTTGGCCAGGGGAAACACTGAAGCTTTCTTT,CASSLARGNTEAFF
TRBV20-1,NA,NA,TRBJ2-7,TGCAGTGCTAGAACCGGCTACGAGCAGTACTTC,CSARTGYEQYF
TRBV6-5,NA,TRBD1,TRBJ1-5,TGTGCCAGCCTCCCCGACAGGGGGCTCAATCAGCCCCAGCATTTT,CASLPDRGLNQPQHF
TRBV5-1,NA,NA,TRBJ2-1,TGCGCCAGCAGCCATAGCGGCAGCTCCTACAATGAGCAGTTCTTC,CASSHSGSSYNEQFF
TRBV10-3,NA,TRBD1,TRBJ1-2,TGTGCCATCAGTGAGCCGAGCTTCGACAGGGTAAACTATGGCTACACCTTC,CAISEPSFDRVNYGYTF
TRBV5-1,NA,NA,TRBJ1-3,TGCGCCAGCAGCTTGGAGACAGTATCTGGAAACACCATATATTTT,CASSLETVSGNTIYF
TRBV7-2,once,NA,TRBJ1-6,TGTGCCAGCCGTAATCGAGGGCAGGGGAATAATTCACCCCTCCACTTT,CASRNRGQGNNSPLHF
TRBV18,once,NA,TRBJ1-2,TGTGCCAGCTCACCGCAGGGTGTTGATGGCTACACCTTC,CASSPQGVDGYTF
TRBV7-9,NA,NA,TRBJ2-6,TGTGCCACCAAACCAGGTCTGAGTTGGGCCAACGTCCTGACTTTC,CATKPGLSWANVLTF
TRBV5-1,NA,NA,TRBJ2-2,TGCGCCAGCAGCCCTCGCAGGCCAGGGGATACCGGGGAGCTGTTTTTT,CASSPRRPGDTGELFF